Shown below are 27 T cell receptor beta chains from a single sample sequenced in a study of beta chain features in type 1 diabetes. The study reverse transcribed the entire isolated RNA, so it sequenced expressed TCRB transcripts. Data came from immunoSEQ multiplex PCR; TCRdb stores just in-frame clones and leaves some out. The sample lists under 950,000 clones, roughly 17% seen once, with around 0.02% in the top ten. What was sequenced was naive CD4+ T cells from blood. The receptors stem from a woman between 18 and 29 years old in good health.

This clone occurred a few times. The DNA of the CDR3 is TGTGCCAGCAGCCAAGATGAGGGGGCCTCGAGGGCCCAGTACTTC. Translated: CASSQDEGASRAQYF. This chain uses TRBV4-2 with TRBJ2-5; the match to TRBD1 covers 7 bases. Germline V gives CDR1 LGHNA, CDR2 YNFKEQ. CDR3 length equals 15 residues. Losses at the gene ends were 0 bases for V and 9 bases for J; bases not matched to a gene: 10.

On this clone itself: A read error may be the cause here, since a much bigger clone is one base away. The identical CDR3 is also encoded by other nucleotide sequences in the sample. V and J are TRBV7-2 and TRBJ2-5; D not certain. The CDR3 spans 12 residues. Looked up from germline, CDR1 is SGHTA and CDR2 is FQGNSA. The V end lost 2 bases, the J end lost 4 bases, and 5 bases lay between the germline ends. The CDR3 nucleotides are TGTGCCAGCAGCTTAATCGGAGAGACCCAGTACTTC. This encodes CASSLIGETQYF.

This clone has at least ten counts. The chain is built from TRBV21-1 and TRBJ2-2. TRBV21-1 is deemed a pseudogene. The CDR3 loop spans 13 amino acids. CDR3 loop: CASSCRDTGELFF. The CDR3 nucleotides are TGTGCCAGCAGCTGTAGGGATACCGGGGAGCTGTTTTTT.

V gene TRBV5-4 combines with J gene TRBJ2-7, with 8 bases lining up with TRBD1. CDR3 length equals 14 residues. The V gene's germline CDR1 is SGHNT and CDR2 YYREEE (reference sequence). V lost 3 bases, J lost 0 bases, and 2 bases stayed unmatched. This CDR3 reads CASSSGGASYEQYF. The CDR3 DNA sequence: TGTGCCAGCAGCTCAGGGGGCGCCTCCTACGAGCAGTACTTC. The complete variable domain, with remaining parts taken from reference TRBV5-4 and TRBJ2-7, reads ETGVTQSPTHLIKTRGQQVTLRCSSQSGHNTVSWYQQALGQGPQFIFQYYREEENGRGNFPPRFSGLQFPNYSSELNVNALELDDSALYLCASSSGGASYEQYFGPGTRLTVT.

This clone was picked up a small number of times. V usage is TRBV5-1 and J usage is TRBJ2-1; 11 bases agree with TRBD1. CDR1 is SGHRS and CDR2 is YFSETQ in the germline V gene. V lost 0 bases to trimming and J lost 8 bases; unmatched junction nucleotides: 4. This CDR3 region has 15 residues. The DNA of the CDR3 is TGCGCCAGCAGCTTGGCCGGACAGGGGGCCTATGAGCAGTTCTTC. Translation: CASSLAGQGAYEQFF.

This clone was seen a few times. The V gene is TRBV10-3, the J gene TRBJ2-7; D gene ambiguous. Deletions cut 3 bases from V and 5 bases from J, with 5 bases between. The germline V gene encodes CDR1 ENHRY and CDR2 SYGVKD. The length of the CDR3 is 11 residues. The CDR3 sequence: CAISDFDEQYF. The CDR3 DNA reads TGTGCCATCAGTGATTTTGACGAGCAGTACTTC.

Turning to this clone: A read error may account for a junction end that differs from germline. The CDR3 here is CPSSLAQGASYNEQFF. For the CDR3, the DNA is TGCCCCAGCAGCTTGGCTCAGGGCGCCTCCTACAATGAGCAGTTCTTC. The chain links TRBV5-1 to TRBJ2-1, with TRBD1 as a possible D gene (5 bases). CDR1 and CDR2 (germline): SGHRS, YFSETQ. The CDR3 runs to 16 residues.

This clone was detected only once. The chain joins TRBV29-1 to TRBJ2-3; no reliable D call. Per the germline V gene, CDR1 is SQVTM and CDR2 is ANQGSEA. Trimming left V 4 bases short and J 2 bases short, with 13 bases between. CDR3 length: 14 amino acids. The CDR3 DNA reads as TGCAGCGTTGGTTTGCAAACGATCACAGATACGCAGTATTTT. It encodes CSVGLQTITDTQYF.

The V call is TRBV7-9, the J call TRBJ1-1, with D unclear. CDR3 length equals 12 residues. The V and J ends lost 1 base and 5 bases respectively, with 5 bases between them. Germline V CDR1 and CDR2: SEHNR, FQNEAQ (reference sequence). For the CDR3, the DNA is TGTGCCAGCAGCTTAGTTGTGACTGAAGCTTTCTTT. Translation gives CASSLVVTEAFF.

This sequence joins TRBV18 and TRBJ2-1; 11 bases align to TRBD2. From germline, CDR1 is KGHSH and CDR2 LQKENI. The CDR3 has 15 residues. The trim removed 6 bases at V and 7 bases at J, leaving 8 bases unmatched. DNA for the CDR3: TGTGCCAGCTCCCCGACTAGCGGGACGGGGAATGAGCAGTTCTTC. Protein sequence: CASSPTSGTGNEQFF.

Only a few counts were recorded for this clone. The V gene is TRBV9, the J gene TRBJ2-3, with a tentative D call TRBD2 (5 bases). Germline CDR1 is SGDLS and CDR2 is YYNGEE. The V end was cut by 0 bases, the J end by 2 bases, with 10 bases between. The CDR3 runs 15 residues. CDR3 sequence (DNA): TGTGCCAGCAGCGTAGCTCCGACTAACACAGATACGCAGTATTTT. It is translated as CASSVAPTNTDTQYF. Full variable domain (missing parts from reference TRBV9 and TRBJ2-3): DSGVTQTPKHLITATGQRVTLRCSPRSGDLSVYWYQQSLDQGLQFLIQYYNGEERAKGNILERFSAQQFPDLHSELNLSSLELGDSALYFCASSVAPTNTDTQYFGPGTRLTVL.

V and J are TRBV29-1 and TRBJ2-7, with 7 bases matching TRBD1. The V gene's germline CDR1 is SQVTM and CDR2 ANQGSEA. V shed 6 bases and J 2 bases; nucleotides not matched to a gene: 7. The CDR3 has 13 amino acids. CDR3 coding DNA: TGCAGCGTAACCGGGACAGTCACCTACGAGCAGTACTTC. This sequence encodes CSVTGTVTYEQYF.

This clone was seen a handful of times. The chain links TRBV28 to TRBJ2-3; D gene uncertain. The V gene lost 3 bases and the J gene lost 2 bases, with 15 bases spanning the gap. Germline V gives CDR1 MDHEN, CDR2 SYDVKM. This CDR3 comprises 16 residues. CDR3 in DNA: TGTGCCAGCAGTTTCTTCGGTGGAGCGTACACAGATACGCAGTATTTT. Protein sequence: CASSFFGGAYTDTQYF.

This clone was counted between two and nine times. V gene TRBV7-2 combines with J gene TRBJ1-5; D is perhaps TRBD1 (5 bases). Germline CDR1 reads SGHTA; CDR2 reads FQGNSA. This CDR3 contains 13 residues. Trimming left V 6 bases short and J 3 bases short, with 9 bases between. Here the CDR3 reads CASSYRFNQPQHF. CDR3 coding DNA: TGTGCCAGCAGTTACAGGTTCAATCAGCCCCAGCATTTT.

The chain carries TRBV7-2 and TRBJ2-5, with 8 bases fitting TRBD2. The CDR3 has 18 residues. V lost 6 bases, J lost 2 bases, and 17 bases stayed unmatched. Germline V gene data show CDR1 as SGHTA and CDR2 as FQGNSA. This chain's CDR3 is CASRLRIGLAGLQETQYF. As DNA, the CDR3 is TGTGCCAGCAGGCTCCGGATTGGGCTAGCGGGTCTACAAGAGACCCAGTACTTC.

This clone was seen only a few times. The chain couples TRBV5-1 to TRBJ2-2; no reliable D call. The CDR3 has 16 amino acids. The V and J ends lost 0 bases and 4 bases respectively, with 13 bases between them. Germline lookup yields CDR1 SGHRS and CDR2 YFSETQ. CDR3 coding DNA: TGCGCCAGCAGCTTGGGCGACGGGCTGAGCACCGGGGAGCTGTTTTTT. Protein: CASSLGDGLSTGELFF.

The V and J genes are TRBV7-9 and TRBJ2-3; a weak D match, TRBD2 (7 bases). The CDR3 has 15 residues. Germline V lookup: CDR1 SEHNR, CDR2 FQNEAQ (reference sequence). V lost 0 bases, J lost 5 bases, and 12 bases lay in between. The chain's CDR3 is CASSLARGAVDTQYF. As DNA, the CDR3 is TGTGCCAGCAGCTTAGCACGGGGGGCTGTAGATACGCAGTATTTT.

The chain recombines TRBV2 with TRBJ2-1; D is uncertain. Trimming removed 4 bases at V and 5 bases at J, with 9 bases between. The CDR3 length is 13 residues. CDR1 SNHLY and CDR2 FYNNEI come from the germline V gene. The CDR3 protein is CASSANWNNEQFF. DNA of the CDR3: TGTGCCAGCAGTGCTAACTGGAACAATGAGCAGTTCTTC.

The CDR3 protein is CASSGGQGWETQYF. The CDR3 DNA reads as TGTGCCAGCAGCGGTGGACAGGGGTGGGAGACCCAGTACTTC. The chain carries TRBV6-6 and TRBJ2-5, with TRBD1 matching 9 bases. Germline CDR1 reads MNHNY; CDR2 reads SVGAGI (reference sequence). V shed 6 bases and J 5 bases; nucleotides not matched to a gene: 7. This CDR3 contains 14 residues.

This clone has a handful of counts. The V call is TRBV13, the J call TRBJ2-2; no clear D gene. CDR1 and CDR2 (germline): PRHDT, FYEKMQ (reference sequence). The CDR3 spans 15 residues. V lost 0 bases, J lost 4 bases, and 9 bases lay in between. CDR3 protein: CASSLGGLGTGELFF. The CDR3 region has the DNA TGTGCCAGCAGCTTAGGAGGGCTCGGCACCGGGGAGCTGTTTTTT.

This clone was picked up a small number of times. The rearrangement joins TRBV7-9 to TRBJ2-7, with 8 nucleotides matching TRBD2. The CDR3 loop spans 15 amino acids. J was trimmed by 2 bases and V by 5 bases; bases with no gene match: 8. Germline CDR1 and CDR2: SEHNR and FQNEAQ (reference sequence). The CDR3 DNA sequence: TGTGCCAGCAGCCCCCCGGGGGGGGCAGCCTACGAGCAGTACTTC. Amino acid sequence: CASSPPGGAAYEQYF.

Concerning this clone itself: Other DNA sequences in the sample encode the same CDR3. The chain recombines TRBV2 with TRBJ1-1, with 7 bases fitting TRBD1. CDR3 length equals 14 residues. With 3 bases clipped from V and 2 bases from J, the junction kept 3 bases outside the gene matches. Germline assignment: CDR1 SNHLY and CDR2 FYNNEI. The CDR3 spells CASSEYRGNTEAFF. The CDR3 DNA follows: TGTGCCAGCAGTGAGTACAGGGGAAACACTGAAGCTTTCTTT.

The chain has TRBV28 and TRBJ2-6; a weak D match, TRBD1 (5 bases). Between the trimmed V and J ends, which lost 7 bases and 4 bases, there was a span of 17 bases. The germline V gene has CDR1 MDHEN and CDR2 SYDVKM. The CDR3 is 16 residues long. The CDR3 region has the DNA TGTGCCAGCACTCTCACCCCAGGGTCCGGGGCCAACGTCCTGACTTTC. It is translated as CASTLTPGSGANVLTF.

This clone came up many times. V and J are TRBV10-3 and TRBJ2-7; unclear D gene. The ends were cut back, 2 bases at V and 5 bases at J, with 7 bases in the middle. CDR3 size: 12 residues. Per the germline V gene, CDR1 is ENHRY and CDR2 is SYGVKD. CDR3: CAISEGFDEQYF. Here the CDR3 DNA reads TGTGCCATCAGTGAGGGGTTCGACGAGCAGTACTTC.

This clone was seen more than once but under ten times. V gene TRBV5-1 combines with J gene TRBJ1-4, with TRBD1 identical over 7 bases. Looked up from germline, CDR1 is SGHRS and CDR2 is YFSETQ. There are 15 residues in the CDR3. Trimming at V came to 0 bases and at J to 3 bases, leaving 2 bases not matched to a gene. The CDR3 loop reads CASSLVGQPNEKLFF. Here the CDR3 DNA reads TGCGCCAGCAGCTTGGTGGGACAGCCTAATGAAAAACTGTTTTTT.

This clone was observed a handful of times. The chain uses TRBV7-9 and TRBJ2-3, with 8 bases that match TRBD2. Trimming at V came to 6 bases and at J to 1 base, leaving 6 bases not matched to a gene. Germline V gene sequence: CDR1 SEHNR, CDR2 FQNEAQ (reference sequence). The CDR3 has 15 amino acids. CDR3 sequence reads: CASSRRAGGTDTQYF. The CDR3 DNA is TGTGCCAGCAGTCGTAGAGCGGGGGGCACAGATACGCAGTATTTT.

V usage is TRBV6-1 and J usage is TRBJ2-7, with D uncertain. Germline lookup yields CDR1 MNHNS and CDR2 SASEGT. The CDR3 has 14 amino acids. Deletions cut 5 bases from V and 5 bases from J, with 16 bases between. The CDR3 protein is CASSPRSGRHEQYF. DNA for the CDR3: TGTGCCAGCAGTCCCCGGAGTGGAAGGCACGAGCAGTACTTC.